The 20 T cell receptor beta chains presented below share a single source sample, sequenced in a study of blood T cell repertoires in COVID-19 (dated by TCRdb to about 2020). Receptor libraries were prepared by the immunoSEQ multiplex PCR assay. TCRdb obtained this table from immuneACCESS and retained in-frame rearrangements with V and J assigned. These tables miss some clones; where compared with another copy, unresolved V genes account for less than half of the shortfall, and the remainder is unexplained. This sample lists a few hundred thousand clones; approximately 85% were detected once. Of the sample, around 4.5% falls within the top ten clones. The specimen sequenced was PBMCs or T cells enriched from blood (not recorded which). These TCRs come from a woman in her twenties or thirties who had recovered from COVID-19.

The chain carries TRBV28 and TRBJ1-5, with 7 bases fitting TRBD1. Trimming at V came to 2 bases and at J to 0 bases, leaving 7 bases not matched to a gene. This CDR3 contains 17 residues. The V gene's germline CDR1 is MDHEN and CDR2 SYDVKM. For the CDR3, the DNA is TGTGCCAGCAGTTTACTCGGGACAGTTTATAGCAATCAGCCCCAGCATTTT. Translation gives CASSLLGTVYSNQPQHF.

The chain couples TRBV10-2 to TRBJ1-5; TRBD1 matches 8 bases. V trimming: 0 bases; J trimming: 4 bases; junction bases outside the gene matches: 5. CDR1 and CDR2 from the germline V gene are WSHSY and SAAADI. CDR3 length: 16 residues. The CDR3 reads CASSESRRGLNQPQHF. For the CDR3, the DNA is TGCGCCAGCAGTGAGTCTCGCAGGGGGCTGAATCAGCCCCAGCATTTT.

The J gene is TRBJ2-7, the V gene TRBV18, with 7 bases fitting TRBD1. This CDR3 region has 15 residues. CDR1 KGHSH and CDR2 LQKENI come from the germline V gene. J lost 2 bases, V lost 0 bases, and 4 bases had no gene match. The CDR3 protein is CASSPPRQGPYEQYF. CDR3 coding DNA: TGTGCCAGCTCACCACCCCGACAGGGACCCTACGAGCAGTACTTC.

The chain uses TRBV28 and TRBJ2-5; 7 positions agree with TRBD2. Germline CDR1 reads MDHEN; CDR2 reads SYDVKM. CDR3 length equals 16 residues. The V and J ends lost 6 bases and 2 bases, in that order; junction bases with no gene match: 12. The CDR3 region is CASRPFAGVHQETQYF. The CDR3 coding sequence is TGTGCCAGCAGACCGTTTGCGGGGGTACATCAAGAGACCCAGTACTTC.

V and J are TRBV6-6 and TRBJ2-1; TRBD1 agrees at 7 bases. Germline values: CDR1 MNHNY, CDR2 SVGAGI (reference sequence). Losses at the gene ends were 5 bases for V and 3 bases for J; bases not matched to a gene: 4. There are 14 residues in the CDR3. The CDR3 DNA reads TGTGCCAGCAGTACAGGGGCAGGCTACAATGAGCAGTTCTTC. It codes for CASSTGAGYNEQFF.

The V call is TRBV19, the J call TRBJ2-3; the match to TRBD2 covers 8 bases. From germline, CDR1 is LNHDA and CDR2 SQIVND (reference sequence). V lost 5 bases to trimming and J lost 10 bases; unmatched junction nucleotides: 11. The CDR3 consists of 14 residues. The CDR3 region is CASSSGGGTSAQYF. The CDR3 DNA reads as TGTGCCAGTAGTTCTGGCGGGGGGACCTCGGCGCAGTATTTT.

The gene calls are TRBV18 and TRBJ1-2; TRBD1 agrees at 7 bases. V was clipped by 3 bases and J by 6 bases; unmatched bases: 16. The CDR3 is made up of 17 amino acids. CDR1 KGHSH and CDR2 LQKENI come from the germline V gene. CDR3 sequence (DNA): TGTGCCAGCTCACCCTACCTCGACAGGGTATCTCAAGATGGCTACACCTTC. Translated: CASSPYLDRVSQDGYTF. Supplemented by reference TRBV18 and TRBJ1-2, the full variable domain reads NAGVMQNPRHLVRRRGQEARLRCSPMKGHSHVYWYRQLPEEGLKFMVYLQKENIIDESGMPKERFSAEFPKEGPSILRIQQVVRGDSAAYFCASSPYLDRVSQDGYTFGSGTRLTVV.

The chain uses TRBV28 and TRBJ2-3, with D tentatively TRBD1 (6 bases). The CDR3 is 16 amino acids. V lost 2 bases and J lost 0, with 12 bases in between. Germline V gene sequence: CDR1 MDHEN, CDR2 SYDVKM. The CDR3 reads CASSLRDISSTDTQYF. The CDR3 bases are TGTGCCAGCAGTTTACGGGACATCTCTAGCACAGATACGCAGTATTTT.

As DNA, the CDR3 is TGTGCCAGCAGCGCCTTACAGGGGAGGTCGTCTGGGGCCAACGTCCTGACTTTC. It translates to CASSALQGRSSGANVLTF. V and J are TRBV11-2 and TRBJ2-6, with a weak D call TRBD1 (7 bases). The CDR3 is 18 residues long. Germline values: CDR1 SGHAT, CDR2 FQNNGV. The ends were cut back, 5 bases at V and 1 base at J, with 18 bases in the middle.

V and J are TRBV28 and TRBJ2-7, with 7 bases that match TRBD1. After removal of 4 bases from V and 3 bases from J, the junction contained 3 bases not matched to a gene. The germline CDR1 and CDR2 sequences are MDHEN and SYDVKM. The CDR3 loop spans 13 amino acids. CDR3 DNA: TGTGCCAGCAGTTGGCCAGGGGGCTACGAGCAGTACTTC. As protein: CASSWPGGYEQYF.

The gene calls are TRBV28 and TRBJ2-1; D gene uncertain. The germline V gene encodes CDR1 MDHEN and CDR2 SYDVKM. Trimming removed 4 bases at V and 4 bases at J, with 14 bases between. This CDR3 has 15 amino acids. The CDR3 DNA reads as TGTGCCAGCAGTTCCCCCACCCTAGATTACAATGAGCAGTTCTTC. Protein sequence: CASSSPTLDYNEQFF. Variable domain in full (rest from reference TRBV28 and TRBJ2-1): DVKVTQSSRYLVKRTGEKVFLECVQDMDHENMFWYRQDPGLGLRLIYFSYDVKMKEKGDIPEGYSVSREKKERFSLILESASTNQTSMYLCASSSPTLDYNEQFFGPGTRLTVL.

The chain joins TRBV6-2 or TRBV6-3 to TRBJ1-4; no clear D gene. This CDR3 region has 13 residues. Trimming pared 6 bases from V and 10 bases from J, leaving 15 bases between. CDR1 and CDR2 from the germline V gene are MNHEY and SVGEGT. CDR3 DNA: TGTGCCAGCAGCCTATCCGGCGGGCGAAAACTGTTTTTT. Its translation is CASSLSGGRKLFF.

This rearrangement joins TRBV30 to TRBJ1-2; TRBD1 matches 8 bases. The CDR3 totals 16 residues. Germline-derived CDR1 and CDR2 are GTSNPN and SVGIG (reference sequence). The junction had 9 bases not matched to a gene; V was cut back by 3 bases and J by 0 bases. The CDR3 here is CAWSLPGTGTNYGYTF. The CDR3 coding sequence is TGTGCCTGGAGCTTACCTGGGACAGGTACTAACTATGGCTACACCTTC.

This clone was counted a few times. The chain carries TRBV10-3 and TRBJ1-3; D gene uncertain. The CDR3 contains 13 residues. V dropped 7 bases and J dropped 4 bases, with 11 bases sitting between them. Germline assignment: CDR1 ENHRY and CDR2 SYGVKD. Here the CDR3 reads CAITPEEGNTIYF. CDR3 in DNA: TGTGCCATCACCCCAGAGGAGGGAAACACCATATATTTT.

This clone came up once. The chain employs TRBV28 and TRBJ2-7; TRBD2 matches 10 bases. Looked up from germline, CDR1 is MDHEN and CDR2 is SYDVKM. The V gene end was trimmed by 7 bases and the J gene end by 10 bases; junction bases not matched to a gene: 13. CDR3 length equals 14 residues. The CDR3: CASTWTSGITFQYF. CDR3 bases: TGTGCCAGCACATGGACTAGCGGCATAACCTTTCAGTACTTC.

The chain combines TRBV28 with TRBJ1-1; D not certain. Germline assignment: CDR1 MDHEN and CDR2 SYDVKM. Trimming left V 3 bases short and J 5 bases short, with 10 bases between. The CDR3 covers 13 residues. CDR3 protein: CASSFARGTEAFF. CDR3 bases: TGTGCCAGCAGTTTTGCCCGCGGGACTGAAGCTTTCTTT.

The J gene is TRBJ2-7, the V gene TRBV28; weak D call: TRBD2 (7 bases). V lost 6 bases and J lost 2, with 17 bases in between. CDR3 length: 15 amino acids. Germline V gives CDR1 MDHEN, CDR2 SYDVKM. CDR3 amino acids: CASSLSGGRTYEQYF. CDR3 DNA: TGTGCCAGCAGCCTATCGGGGGGCAGAACCTACGAGCAGTACTTC.

The sample holds one count of this clone. The chain carries TRBV7-3 and TRBJ2-2, with D possibly TRBD1 on 5 matching bases. The CDR3 totals 16 residues. V gave up 5 bases and J gave up 4 bases, with 17 bases separating them. Germline V gene lookup returns CDR1 SGHTA and CDR2 FQGTGA. The CDR3: CASSQTPRVGTGELFF. The CDR3 DNA is TGTGCCAGCAGCCAAACACCCAGGGTCGGCACCGGGGAGCTGTTTTTT.

This clone was counted once. This rearrangement joins TRBV28 to TRBJ2-3; weak D call: TRBD1 (6 bases). The CDR3 is 14 amino acids. CDR1 is MDHEN and CDR2 is SYDVKM in the germline V gene. Trimming removed 6 bases from V and 4 bases from J, with 14 bases in between. The CDR3 here is CASSPYRDPDTQYF. DNA of the CDR3: TGTGCCAGCAGCCCTTACAGGGACCCAGATACGCAGTATTTT.

This clone was counted ten times or more. The chain carries TRBV13 and TRBJ2-5; 13 nucleotides match TRBD2. The CDR3 has 16 amino acids. Per the germline V gene, CDR1 is PRHDT and CDR2 is FYEKMQ (reference sequence). V gave up 4 bases and J gave up 2 bases; unmatched junction bases: 4. Here the CDR3 DNA reads TGTGCCAGCAGCTCGGGACTAGCGGGGAATCAAGAGACCCAGTACTTC. This sequence encodes CASSSGLAGNQETQYF.